The sample holds many counts of the clone carrying this TCR beta chain. This record belongs to a study of regulatory T cells in long-lasting Graves disease. Study details: Prior antithyroid drug treatment in newly diagnosed Graves' patients lasted under 3 months.

Sample time point: newly diagnosed GD, antithyroid drugs for less than 3 months. Isolated PBMC RNA provided the starting material for the TCR library. Looked up from germline, CDR1 is SGHRS and CDR2 is YFSETQ. The CDR3 totals 14 residues. V was pared by 6 bases and J by 5 bases, with 5 bases of the junction left unmatched. Arm-PCR of CDR3 regions and iRepertoire HTBI primers were the basis on which TCR beta libraries were built. One entry per CDR3 protein results from TCRdb running MiXCR on the multiplex PCR reads. The sample has roughly 440,000 distinct CDR3 sequences, around 17% seen once; the top ten hold 20% to 25%. These same records also appear under a second study, on T cells in Graves' hyperthyroidism and ophthalmopathy. That source adds: An initial round of RT-PCR targeting the TCR CDR3 relied on the HTBI primer set.

The sequence was obtained from a woman aged 18-30 years with Graves disease. The sample here was peripheral blood mononuclear cells (PBMCs), taken at new diagnosis, from a patient treated with antithyroid drugs. The rearrangement links TRBV5-1 to TRBJ2-1; 10 positions match TRBD2. The CDR3 here is CASKTSGSDNEQFF. CDR3 bases: TGCGCCAGCAAGACTAGCGGGTCGGACAATGAGCAGTTCTTC.